This TCR beta chain was sequenced during a study of T cells after yellow fever vaccination. CDR3 size: 15 residues. The germline gives CDR1 SGHRS, CDR2 YFSETQ. The V gene end was trimmed by 3 bases and the J gene end by 4 bases; junction bases not matched to a gene: 6. TCRdb re-analysed the 5' RACE reads in MiXCR, keeping a single row per CDR3 protein. The table lists about 340,000 distinct CDR3 sequences, 4% of them singletons, with 20% to 25% in the top ten. This clonotype was seen a handful of times. Its antigen is not identified. Study conclusions and caveats: Detected again after the booster were most primary-vaccination clones, at 95% to 97% CD4 and 70% to 90% CD8.

Source: PBMCs, taken 5 days after the yellow fever booster vaccination. This chain connects TRBV5-1 to TRBJ1-5; 8 bases align to TRBD1. The TCR originated in a young man who received the YFV17D yellow fever vaccine. The chain's CDR3 is CASSSEGDRNQPQHF. In nucleotides, the CDR3 is TGCGCCAGCAGCTCGGAGGGGGACAGGAATCAGCCCCAGCATTTT.